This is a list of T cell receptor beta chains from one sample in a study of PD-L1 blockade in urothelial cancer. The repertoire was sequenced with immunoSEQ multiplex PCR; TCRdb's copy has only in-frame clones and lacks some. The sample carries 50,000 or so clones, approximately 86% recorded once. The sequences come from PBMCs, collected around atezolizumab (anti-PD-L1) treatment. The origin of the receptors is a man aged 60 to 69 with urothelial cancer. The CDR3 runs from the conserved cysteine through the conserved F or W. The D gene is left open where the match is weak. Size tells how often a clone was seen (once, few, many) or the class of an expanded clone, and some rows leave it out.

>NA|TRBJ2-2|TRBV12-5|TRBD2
CASGLFVTSITGELFF
TGTGCTAGTGGTTTGTTCGTGACTAGCATAACCGGGGAGCTGTTTTTT
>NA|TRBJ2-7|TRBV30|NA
CAWSVRGSEQYF
TGTGCCTGGAGTGTACGGGGGAGCGAGCAGTACTTC
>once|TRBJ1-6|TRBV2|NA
CASSLNSPLHF
TGTGCCAGCAGTCTAAATTCACCCCTCCACTTT
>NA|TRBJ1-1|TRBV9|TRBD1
CASSALAGTGITEAFF
TGTGCCAGCAGCGCCTTAGCCGGGACAGGGATCACTGAAGCTTTCTTT
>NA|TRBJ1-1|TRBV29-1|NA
CSVETHSLNTEAFF
TGCAGCGTTGAAACTCACAGCCTGAACACTGAAGCTTTCTTT
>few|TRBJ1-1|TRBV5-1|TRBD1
CASSAGQGTKAFF
TGCGCCAGCAGCGCCGGACAGGGGACAAAAGCTTTCTTT
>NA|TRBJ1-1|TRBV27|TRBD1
CASGPWQGATMNTEAFF
TGTGCCAGCGGGCCGTGGCAGGGGGCTACCATGAACACTGAAGCTTTCTTT
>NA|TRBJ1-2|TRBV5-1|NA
CASSLEFPGNYGYTF
TGCGCCAGCAGCTTGGAATTCCCAGGGAACTATGGCTACACCTTC
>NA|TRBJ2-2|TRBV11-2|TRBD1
CASSILPGTAGQGELFF
TGTGCCAGCAGCATTCTACCCGGGACAGCCGGGCAAGGGGAGCTGTTTTTT
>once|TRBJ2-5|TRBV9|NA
CASSVEGSADQETQYF
TGTGCCAGCAGCGTAGAAGGTTCGGCGGACCAAGAGACCCAGTACTTC
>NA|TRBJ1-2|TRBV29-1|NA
CSVERQGTGYGYTF
TGCAGCGTTGAGAGGCAGGGGACGGGCTATGGCTACACCTTC